This passage covers 9 T cell receptor beta chains from one sample sequenced in a study of T cell responses to AZD1222 COVID-19 vaccine. Sequenced by immunoSEQ multiplex PCR; TCRdb stores in-frame clones only, minus some. The sample has over 85,000 clones, around 88% seen once; the top ten hold approximately 7.5%. Specimen: peripheral blood, collected on day 0 of AZD1222 vaccination. All receptors derive from an adult in good health.

The V and J genes are TRBV6-5 and TRBJ1-2, with 7 bases lining up with TRBD1. J was trimmed by 6 bases and V by 0 bases; bases with no gene match: 7. The CDR3 sequence is 15 residues long. Germline V gene data show CDR1 as MNHEY and CDR2 as SVGAGI. The CDR3 is CASSYSATGSNGYTF. The DNA for the CDR3 is TGTGCCAGCAGTTACTCAGCGACAGGGTCGAATGGCTACACCTTC.

This sequence joins TRBV25-1 and TRBJ2-2; D remains ambiguous. This CDR3 region has 14 residues. V was trimmed by 5 bases and J by 5 bases, leaving 12 bases between them. Germline assignment: CDR1 MGHDK and CDR2 SYGVNS. The chain's CDR3 is CASSPPRETGELFF. The CDR3 nucleotides read TGTGCCAGCAGTCCACCGAGAGAAACCGGGGAGCTGTTTTTT.

The J gene is TRBJ2-1, the V gene TRBV14, with D tentatively TRBD2 (6 bases). The CDR3 is 18 residues long. Trimming took off 4 bases at V and 4 bases at J, with 23 bases between the two ends. CDR1 and CDR2 (germline): SGHDN, FVKESK. CDR3 DNA sequence: TGTGCCAGCAGCCTCATCGATTATAGCGGCCCTCGGTACAATGAGCAGTTCTTC. It codes for CASSLIDYSGPRYNEQFF.

The chain recombines TRBV2 with TRBJ1-5; TRBD1 might be the D (5 bases). With 5 bases removed from V and 1 base from J, the gap between germline ends came to 6 bases. CDR1 is SNHLY and CDR2 is FYNNEI in the germline V gene. The CDR3 totals 13 residues. As DNA, the CDR3 is TGTGCCAGCAGTTGGGACAGCAATCAGCCCCAGCATTTT. The encoded protein is CASSWDSNQPQHF.

The chain joins TRBV24-1 to TRBJ2-3; D could derive from TRBD1 or TRBD2 (5 bases each). The CDR3 covers 12 residues. From germline, CDR1 is KGHDR and CDR2 SFDVKD. Trimming left V 9 bases short and J 7 bases short, with 13 bases between. This CDR3 is CATGTLEYTQYF. The CDR3 coding sequence is TGTGCCACCGGGACCTTGGAATATACGCAGTATTTT.

V gene TRBV20-1 combines with J gene TRBJ1-2; D might be TRBD1 (6 bases). This CDR3 region has 14 residues. V lost 3 bases, J lost 5 bases, and 16 bases lay in between. Germline loops: CDR1 DFQATT, CDR2 SNEGSKA (reference sequence). CDR3 DNA sequence: TGCAGTGCTAGTAGGGGGAACGACGGGTATGGCTACACCTTC. Encoded protein: CSASRGNDGYGYTF.

The rearrangement joins TRBV6-5 to TRBJ2-3; possibly TRBD2 for D (6 bases). Between the trimmed V and J ends, which lost 8 bases and 2 bases, there was a span of 11 bases. Germline CDR1 reads MNHEY; CDR2 reads SVGAGI. The CDR3 extends over 13 amino acids. The CDR3 coding sequence is TGTGCCAGCGGCGGGGTCGACACAGATACGCAGTATTTT. It encodes CASGGVDTDTQYF.

The chain's CDR3 is CASSLSGQRFSPLHF. The CDR3 DNA follows: TGTGCCAGCAGCTTATCCGGACAGAGATTTTCACCCCTCCACTTT. The chain links TRBV7-3 to TRBJ1-6; D might be TRBD1 (6 bases). Deletions cut 2 bases from V and 9 bases from J, with 14 bases between. The CDR3 covers 15 residues. CDR1 and CDR2 from the germline V gene are SGHTA and FQGTGA.

This sequence joins TRBV19 and TRBJ2-1; TRBD2 agrees at 9 bases. The V gene's germline CDR1 is LNHDA and CDR2 SQIVND (reference sequence). The ends lost 3 bases at V and 7 bases at J; junction bases unmatched: 16. The CDR3 covers 18 residues. The CDR3 sequence: CASSIPASGVRRRNEQFF. The DNA of the CDR3 is TGTGCCAGTAGTATCCCAGCTAGCGGGGTGAGGAGGAGAAATGAGCAGTTCTTC. Complete variable domain (other parts from reference TRBV19 and TRBJ2-1): DGGITQSPKYLFRKEGQNVTLSCEQNLNHDAMYWYRQDPGQGLRLIYYSQIVNDFQKGDIAEGYSVSREKKESFPLTVTSAQKNPTAFYLCASSIPASGVRRRNEQFFGPGTRLTVL.